What follows describes a single T cell receptor (beta chain). This sample was included in a study of blood T cell repertoires in COVID-19. Germline CDR1 is MDHEN and CDR2 is SYDVKM. V shed 3 bases and J 4 bases; nucleotides not matched to a gene: 5. The length of the CDR3 is 14 residues. The protocol was immunoSEQ multiplex PCR, while the TCRdb copy is restricted to in-frame clones and leaves out a portion. The table includes 300,000 to 400,000 clones, roughly 90% detected once. Cohort placement rested on clinical history that participants reported themselves. The sequenced sample was PBMCs or T cells enriched from blood (not recorded which). This sequence was found in a man aged 55-75 years who had recovered from COVID-19. The J gene is TRBJ1-2, the V gene TRBV28; 7 bases map to TRBD1. The CDR3: CASSFRTGLYGYTF. CDR3 DNA sequence: TGTGCCAGCAGTTTCCGGACAGGCCTCTATGGCTACACCTTC.